The present T cell receptor (beta chain) was sequenced within a study of memory CD4+ T cells and cytomegalovirus serostatus. Single viable CD3+CD4+CD8-CD45RO+ cells were sorted as the memory CD4+ T cells. This table comes from immunoSEQ multiplex PCR, and its TCRdb copy is limited to in-frame clones, with some not included. The sample yields some 50,000 clones, around 81% seen once. The V and J ends lost 6 bases and 6 bases, in that order; junction bases with no gene match: 13. This CDR3 has 16 residues. The germline gives CDR1 MNHEY, CDR2 SMNVEV (reference sequence). Sequenced material: memory CD4+ T cells from blood. This sequence originates from an adult in good health and CMV-seronegative. The V and J genes are TRBV27 and TRBJ1-5; TRBD1 matches 8 bases. DNA for the CDR3: TGTGCCAGCAGCAGGGAACGTCGGACAGGGACTCAGCCCCAGCATTTT. Protein: CASSRERRTGTQPQHF.